The rows below give T cell receptor beta chains drawn from one sample of a study of T cell repertoires in aging, cancer and after chemotherapy. TCRdb fed the multiplex PCR reads into MiXCR, producing one record per CDR3 protein. Seen here are 5,500 to 6,500 distinct CDR3 sequences, 20% to 25% observed once, and the top ten hold over 7.5%. Sequenced sample: blood. All receptors come from a human donor in good health. CDR3s include the opening cysteine and the closing phenylalanine or tryptophan. A D gene is named only where the DNA matches it firmly. Not all rows give a size; the values are once, few, many and, for expanded clones, a class.

TRBJ1-3 | NA | NA | TRBV20-1 | TGCAGTGCTAGATGGGGTACTAGAAACACCATATATTTC | CSARWGTRNTIYF
TRBJ1-1 | medium-sized | TRBD1 | TRBV4-3 | TGCGCCAGCAGCAAGCGGACAGGGCCCATGAACACTGAAGCTTTCTTT | CASSKRTGPMNTEAFF
TRBJ2-3 | NA | NA | TRBV10-3 | TGTGCCATCAGTGAATTAGCGGGCACAGATACGCAGTATTTT | CAISELAGTDTQYF
TRBJ2-5 | few | TRBD1 | TRBV12-3/TRBV12-4 | TGTGCCAGCACGTTGGGGACAGGGATGTTCGAGACCCAGTACTTC | CASTLGTGMFETQYF
TRBJ2-2 | NA | TRBD1 | TRBV4-1 | TGCGCCAGCAGCCTAAGACAGGGGGCCGGGGAGCTGTTTTTT | CASSLRQGAGELFF
TRBJ1-2 | once | NA | TRBV7-2 | TGTGCCAGCAGCTCCGGGGGCCTGATTGGCTACACCTTC | CASSSGGLIGYTF
TRBJ1-6 | medium-sized | NA | TRBV30 | TGTGCCTGGAGCGAGGACGGGGATATTTATAATTCACCCCTCCACTTT | CAWSEDGDIYNSPLHF
TRBJ2-1 | medium-sized | NA | TRBV6-5 | TGTGCCAGCAGTTACTACCGGGACTATGAGCAGTTCTTC | CASSYYRDYEQFF
TRBJ2-3 | medium-sized | NA | TRBV12-3/TRBV12-4 | TGTGCCAGCAGATCTACAGGGTATACGCAGTATTTT | CASRSTGYTQYF
TRBJ2-7 | medium-sized | NA | TRBV7-2 | TGTGCCAGCAGCTTAGCGGCCGCCGGGGAGCAGTACTTC | CASSLAAAGEQYF
TRBJ1-2 | large | TRBD1 | TRBV29-1 | TGCAGTGTCACTCCGGGACAGGGAAGGAACTATGGCTACACCTTC | CSVTPGQGRNYGYTF
TRBJ1-4 | medium-sized | TRBD1 | TRBV18 | TGTGCCAGCTCACCAACGGACAGGGGAAATGAAAAACTGTTTTTT | CASSPTDRGNEKLFF
TRBJ2-1 | medium-sized | TRBD2 | TRBV6-5 | TGTGCCAGCAGTTACTCCAGCGGGGGGGCGAATGAGCAGTTCTTC | CASSYSSGGANEQFF
TRBJ2-3 | medium-sized | TRBD2 | TRBV7-9 | TGTGCCAGCAGCCTAGGGACTAGCGGGAGCACAGATACGCAGTATTTT | CASSLGTSGSTDTQYF
TRBJ2-2 | few | TRBD2 | TRBV29-1 | TGCAGCGTGGCCGGGGGGGCGGGAGGGGAGCTGTTTTTT | CSVAGGAGGELFF
TRBJ2-3 | medium-sized | NA | TRBV11-2 | TGTGCCAGCAGTCCGGACAGCACAGATACGCAGTATTTT | CASSPDSTDTQYF
TRBJ1-1 | many | NA | TRBV10-2 | TGCGCCAGCAGTGAGTCGCCCAGGGGGAACACTGAAGCTTTCTTT | CASSESPRGNTEAFF
TRBJ2-5 | NA | TRBD2 | TRBV7-9 | TGCGCCAGCAGCGAGACTAGCCTCCAAGAGACCCAGTACTTC | CASSETSLQETQYF
TRBJ1-1 | medium-sized | NA | TRBV11-2 | TGTGCCAGCAGCTTAGGACCGGGACGGACTGAAGCTTTCTTT | CASSLGPGRTEAFF
TRBJ1-5 | NA | NA | TRBV4-2 | TGCGCCAGCAGCCAAGATTTACCGCCTCAGCCCCAGCATTTT | CASSQDLPPQPQHF
TRBJ1-2 | medium-sized | NA | TRBV12-3/TRBV12-4 | TGTGCCAGCAGTTTAGCAGGGTATGGCTACACCTTC | CASSLAGYGYTF
TRBJ1-2 | NA | TRBD1 | TRBV29-1 | TGCAGCGTTGAAGGGACAGGGGGCGATGGCTACACCTTC | CSVEGTGGDGYTF
TRBJ1-1 | NA | NA | TRBV2 | TGTGCCAGCGGGCCACAGGGACGGGGTGAAGCTTTCTTT | CASGPQGRGEAFF
TRBJ1-3 | medium-sized | NA | TRBV7-2 | TGTGCCAGCAGCCTAACAGGGCTCTCTGGAAACACCATATATTTT | CASSLTGLSGNTIYF
TRBJ2-6 | medium-sized | NA | TRBV19 | TGTGCCAGTAGTATAGATGGGGCCAACGTCCTGACTTTC | CASSIDGANVLTF
TRBJ2-3 | few | NA | TRBV7-2 | TGTGCCAGCAGCTATGGGGGGGCTAGCACAGATACGCAGTATTTT | CASSYGGASTDTQYF
TRBJ2-3 | medium-sized | NA | TRBV6-1 | TGTGCCAGCAGTGACCCGGGTGAGACAGATACGCAGTATTTT | CASSDPGETDTQYF
TRBJ2-1 | medium-sized | NA | TRBV11-2 | TGTGCCAGCAGCTCCAGGGGGGCGTACAATGAGCAGTTCTTC | CASSSRGAYNEQFF
TRBJ1-5 | NA | NA | TRBV9 | TGTGCCAGCAGCCTCGACGGTTATAGCAATCAGCCCCAGCATTTT | CASSLDGYSNQPQHF
TRBJ2-1 | medium-sized | NA | TRBV10-1 | TGCGCCAGCAGTGACGGAACAGGGAACGACAATGAGCAGTTCTTC | CASSDGTGNDNEQFF
TRBJ2-5 | medium-sized | NA | TRBV29-1 | TGCAGCGTTGAAGATCCCAGCAGCTACCAAGAGACCCAGTACTTC | CSVEDPSSYQETQYF
TRBJ1-5 | many | TRBD1 | TRBV19 | TGTGCCAGTAGTATTCATCCGGACAGGGTAATGAATCAGCCCCAGCATTTT | CASSIHPDRVMNQPQHF